This T cell receptor beta chain was observed in a study of identical twins (dated by TCRdb to about 2016). Some background on the complete study: The study deep-sequenced TCR alpha and beta repertoires from monozygotic twins, unrelated adults of various ages and cord blood to test whether fetal clonotypes persist. To rule out contamination, the twin experiments were replicated at different times with different library preparation protocols.

The investigation overall reported the following: In beta out-of-frame sequences, excess twin sharing was weaker, because having fewer shared sequences lowered the signal-to-noise ratio. Compared with coincidental sharing between unrelated individuals, out-of-frame TCR alpha sequences shared between twins showed an excess of sequences with low generation probability. Recombination models systematically underestimated out-of-frame TCR alpha sharing in monozygotic twins but agreed with sharing between unrelated individuals. Invariant T cells such as MAIT and iNKT could partly confound zero-insertion analyses, though diverse VJ usage argued against this for most clonotypes. Conclusions relied on cross-sectional statistical analysis, since the same donors could not be followed over many years. Fewer insertions were carried by abundant cord blood beta clonotypes, a similar but weaker trend appeared in young adult naive repertoires, and no such trend appeared in memory repertoires.

This clonotype came up a few times. Its antigen target is currently unknown. Per-base qualities were not stored, and no clone one base away is much larger. CDR3 length: 14 amino acids, cysteine to valine. Only the CDR3 part of the read is kept: 42 bases, read in frame from the first base. V lost 3 bases and J lost 2 bases; the stretch between them is 11 bases long. CDR1 and CDR2, looked up from the germline V gene, are ENHRY and SYGVKD. Only healthy Caucasian donors were included. Three unrelated non-twin adults were also sequenced: a male aged 18 to 30, a male aged 50 to 59 and a female aged 50 to 59. Miltenyi CD45RO+ enrichment and human naive T-cell isolation kits were used to isolate memory (CD45RO+) and naive T cells from PBMC. The library was produced with 5' RACE. Sequencing was performed on an Illumina HiSeq 2000. Template switching added a universal primer binding site, and the final cDNA carried a unique molecular identifier that allowed TCR cDNA molecules to be counted accurately. Specific primers in the conserved constant-segment region were used to synthesize first-strand cDNA for the TCR alpha and beta chains. To control for contamination, each cDNA library was double barcoded with a SMART-Mk sample barcode plus Illumina barcodes. TruSeq adapter sequences and Illumina sample barcodes were added in two successive PCR steps. TCR alpha and beta cDNA libraries were sequenced on the Illumina HiSeq platform with custom primers. The paper's processing steps were these. Raw reads were processed with MiGEC to extract unique molecular identifiers, and MiXCR was used to determine CDR3 positions. For each individual, recombination models were inferred using an EM algorithm with the repgenHMM and IGoR tools. Shared clonotype analysis was performed with the tcR package in R, normalizing sharing by the product of cloneset sizes. To study raw recombination free of thymic and clonal selection effects, out-of-frame nonproductive sequences were analyzed. The raw public reads went through TCRdb reprocessing: fastp at Q25, MiXCR clone calling, in-frame beta chains kept. Each entry is one CDR3 protein sequence, shown with its most common DNA and genes. TCRdb, not the original authors, processed these V and J calls. For this sample the table gives 640,000 or so distinct CDR3 sequences, of which 5.5% to 6.5% were detected only once. The ten largest clones add up to roughly 1.6% of the sample.

The chain links TRBV10-3 with TRBJ2-7; perhaps TRBD1 is the D gene, with 6 bases matching. The source of this sequence is a man between 18 and 29 years old in good health. The specimen was naive T cells sorted from blood. In light of the paper, this sample's cell subset or site label describes: cells isolated with a human naive T-cell isolation kit. The sequenced DNA: TGTGCCATCAGTGATACAGGGCTTACCTACGAGCAGTACGTC. Its translation is CAISDTGLTYEQYV.